Presented here are 5 T cell receptor beta chains from one specimen sequenced in a study of human T cells and chemical hapten exposure. MiXCR, applied by TCRdb to the 5' RACE reads, yields one record per CDR3 protein. The top ten hold around 1.5% of the sample, which has about 140,000 distinct CDR3 sequences, roughly 4% seen once. The authors extracted total RNA from unfractionated whole blood. The source is a female donor in good health.

This clonotype was counted ten times or more. This chain joins TRBV12-3 or TRBV12-4 and TRBJ1-1; D is ambiguous. The CDR3 contains 14 residues. V lost 2 bases and J 0 bases, leaving 7 bases between the germline ends. The CDR3 bases are TGTGCCAGCAGTTTAAGAAGGTTGAACACTGAAGCTTTCTTT. Its protein product is CASSLRRLNTEAFF.

This clonotype was seen many times. This rearrangement joins TRBV7-8 to TRBJ1-3, with TRBD1 matching over 8 bases. This CDR3 contains 15 residues. Germline loops: CDR1 SGHVS, CDR2 FQNEAQ. V trimming: 1 base; J trimming: 6 bases; junction bases outside the gene matches: 5. The CDR3: CASSLGVQGANTIYF. DNA for the CDR3: TGTGCCAGCAGCTTAGGCGTCCAGGGGGCAAACACCATATATTTT. The full variable domain, completed using reference TRBV7-8 and TRBJ1-3, is GAGVSQSPRYKVAKRGQDVALRCDPISGHVSLFWYQQALGQGPEFLTYFQNEAQLDKSGLPSDRFFAERPEGSVSTLKIQRTQQEDSAVYLCASSLGVQGANTIYFGEGSWLTVV.

This clonotype was found many times. The chain recombines TRBV12-3 or TRBV12-4 with TRBJ2-3; 7 positions agree with TRBD2. The CDR3 is 20 amino acids. Trimming at V came to 2 bases and at J to 5 bases, leaving 22 bases not matched to a gene. The CDR3, as DNA: TGTGCCAGCAGTTTAAGGGGCGGGGGACTCTACGCAAATATACGAGATACGCAGTATTTT. Its translation: CASSLRGGGLYANIRDTQYF.

This clonotype occurred many times. The V call is TRBV9, the J call TRBJ2-6; D is undetermined. Germline CDR1 and CDR2: SGDLS and YYNGEE. Trimming removed 1 base at V and 0 bases at J, with 5 bases between. The CDR3 covers 15 residues. In DNA, the CDR3 is TGTGCCAGCAGCGTATTGGGCTCTGGGGCCAACGTCCTGACTTTC. Protein: CASSVLGSGANVLTF.

This clonotype appeared many times. The chain is built from TRBV19 and TRBJ2-5, with TRBD1 identical over 8 bases. The CDR3 runs 15 residues. Germline CDR1 and CDR2: LNHDA and SQIVND (reference sequence). V lost 5 bases to trimming and J lost 5 bases; unmatched junction nucleotides: 10. The CDR3 sequence is CASSPAGGTRETQYF. The CDR3, as DNA: TGTGCCAGTAGTCCGGCAGGGGGCACGAGGGAGACCCAGTACTTC.